This TCR beta chain was documented in a study of regulatory T cells in long-lasting Graves disease. Study-level points and caveats: Owing to a sample size that was small, accuracy may have been reduced. Fewer public clonotypes were shared by new patients (about 940) than by persistent patients (roughly 2,500).

iRepertoire HTBI primers and Arm-PCR of CDR3 regions built TCR beta libraries. TCRdb re-called the multiplex PCR reads with MiXCR, one entry per CDR3 protein. Of roughly 610,000 distinct CDR3 sequences listed, about 16% are singletons. This clonotype was detected only a few times. What it binds is not known. The time point denotes: newly diagnosed GD, antithyroid drugs for less than 3 months. TCR sequences were obtained from RNA taken from PBMCs. Germline V gives CDR1 LNHNV, CDR2 YYDKDF (reference sequence). The CDR3 sequence is 15 residues long. V lost 2 bases and J 6 bases, leaving 13 bases between the germline ends. The sample also formed part of further work on T cells in Graves' hyperthyroidism and ophthalmopathy. That work contributes: Primed by the HTBI set, a first-round RT-PCR was run on the TCR CDR3. Most expanded thyroid clonotypes above 0.001 recurred in blood.

This sequence joins TRBV15 and TRBJ2-2, with D unclear. This clonotype originated in a man in his late teens or twenties with Graves disease. This material consisted of peripheral blood mononuclear cells (PBMCs), taken at new diagnosis, from a patient treated with antithyroid drugs. CDR3 nucleotides: TGTGCCACCAGCAGAACCCTAGGTGGCGCCGGGGAGCTGTTTTTT. Translation: CATSRTLGGAGELFF.